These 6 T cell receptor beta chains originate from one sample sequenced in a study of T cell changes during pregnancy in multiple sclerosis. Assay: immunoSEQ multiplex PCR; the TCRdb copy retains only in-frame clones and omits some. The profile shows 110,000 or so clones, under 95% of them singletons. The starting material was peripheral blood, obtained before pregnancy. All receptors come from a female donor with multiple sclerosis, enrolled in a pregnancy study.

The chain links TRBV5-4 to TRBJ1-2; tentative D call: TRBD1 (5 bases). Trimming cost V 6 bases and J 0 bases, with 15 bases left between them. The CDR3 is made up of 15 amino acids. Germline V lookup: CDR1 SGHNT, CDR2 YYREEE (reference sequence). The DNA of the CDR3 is TGTGCCAGCAACGCGGAGGGGACCTCTAACTATGGCTACACCTTC. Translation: CASNAEGTSNYGYTF.

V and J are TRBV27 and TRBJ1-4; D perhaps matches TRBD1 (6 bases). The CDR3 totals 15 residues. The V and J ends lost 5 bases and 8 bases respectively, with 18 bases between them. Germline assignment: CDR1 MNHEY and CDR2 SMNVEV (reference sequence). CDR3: CASSRGPGHREKLFF. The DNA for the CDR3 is TGTGCCAGCAGTCGGGGCCCGGGACACCGGGAAAAACTGTTTTTT.

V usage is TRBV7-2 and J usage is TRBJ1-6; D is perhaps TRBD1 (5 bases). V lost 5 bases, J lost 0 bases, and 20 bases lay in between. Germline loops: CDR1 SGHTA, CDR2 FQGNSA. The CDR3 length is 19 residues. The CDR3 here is CASSQGFWDLASYNSPLHF. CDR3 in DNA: TGTGCCAGCAGCCAAGGATTTTGGGACTTGGCCTCCTATAATTCACCCCTCCACTTT.

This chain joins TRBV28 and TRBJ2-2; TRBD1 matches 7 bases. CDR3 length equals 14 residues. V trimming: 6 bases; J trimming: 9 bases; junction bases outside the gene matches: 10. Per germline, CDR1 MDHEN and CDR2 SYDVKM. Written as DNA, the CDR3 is TGTGCCAGCAGGCAACAGGGGCCGACCCGGGAGCTGTTTTTT. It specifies CASRQQGPTRELFF.

CDR3 sequence (DNA): TGTGCCAGCAGCAAACGGGGGGCGAGCTCCTATAATTCACCCCTCCACTTT. It encodes CASSKRGASSYNSPLHF. The chain couples TRBV21-1 to TRBJ1-6. TRBV21-1 is a pseudogene locus. The CDR3 contains 17 residues.

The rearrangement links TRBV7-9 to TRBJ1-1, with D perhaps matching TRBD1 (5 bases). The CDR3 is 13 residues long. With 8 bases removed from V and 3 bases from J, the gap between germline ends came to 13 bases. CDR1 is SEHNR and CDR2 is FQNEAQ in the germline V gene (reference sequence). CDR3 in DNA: TGTGCCAGCGTGGGGGAGGCGGACACTGAAGCTTTCTTT. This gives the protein CASVGEADTEAFF.